Shown below are 20 T cell receptor beta chains from a single sample sequenced in a study of T cell responses to AZD1222 COVID-19 vaccine. TCRdb keeps only in-frame clones here, not all; method: immunoSEQ multiplex PCR. The repertoire holds about 160,000 clones, with more than 85% as singletons. The sequenced sample was peripheral blood, obtained on day 0 of AZD1222 vaccination. The receptors were gathered from an adult in good health.

The rearrangement joins TRBV7-9 to TRBJ1-2, with 7 bases matching TRBD1. With V trimmed by 2 bases and J by 5 bases, 5 bases remained unmatched. Germline CDR1 reads SEHNR; CDR2 reads FQNEAQ (reference sequence). This CDR3 has 14 residues. Here the CDR3 reads CASSLQRGQYGYTF. DNA of the CDR3: TGTGCCAGCAGCTTACAACGGGGACAGTATGGCTACACCTTC.

The chain uses TRBV5-4 and TRBJ2-3; TRBD2 might be the D (5 bases). This CDR3 is 14 amino acids long. Trimming took 1 base from V and 0 from J, leaving 6 bases between them. CDR1 and CDR2 from the germline V gene are SGHNT and YYREEE (reference sequence). CDR3 sequence: CASSLRTSTDTQYF. In nucleotides, the CDR3 is TGTGCCAGCAGCTTGAGGACTAGCACAGATACGCAGTATTTT.

The chain has TRBV6-6 and TRBJ2-7; perhaps TRBD1 as D (6 bases). This CDR3 has 13 residues. Germline CDR1 is MNHNY and CDR2 is SVGAGI (reference sequence). Trimming shortened V by 5 bases and J by 3 bases, and 11 bases separated the two germline ends. CDR3 DNA: TGTGCCAGCAGTCGGGACACAGGCTACGAGCAGTACTTC. Its translation: CASSRDTGYEQYF.

This sequence joins TRBV24-1 and TRBJ2-2; 11 nucleotides match TRBD1. V was pared by 7 bases and J by 3 bases, with 6 bases of the junction left unmatched. CDR1 and CDR2 (germline): KGHDR, SFDVKD. The CDR3 has 16 residues. The CDR3 region has the DNA TGTGCCACCAGCTCGGACAGGGGGCAGCACACCGGGGAGCTGTTTTTT. This codes for CATSSDRGQHTGELFF.

The chain combines TRBV18 with TRBJ2-1; D may correspond to TRBD1 or TRBD2 (5 bases each). CDR3 length equals 13 residues. Trimming took 2 bases from V and 8 from J, leaving 10 bases between them. CDR1 and CDR2 from the germline V gene are KGHSH and LQKENI. CDR3 nucleotide sequence: TGTGCCAGCTCACCAATTTTGGGGGATGAGCAGTTCTTC. Residues: CASSPILGDEQFF.

This clone was detected once. The rearrangement joins TRBV19 to TRBJ1-4; tentatively, D is TRBD1 (6 bases). The germline V gene encodes CDR1 LNHDA and CDR2 SQIVND (reference sequence). With 5 bases removed from V and 5 bases from J, the gap between germline ends came to 9 bases. CDR3 length: 13 amino acids. This CDR3 is CASSRGLNEKLFF. The CDR3, as DNA: TGTGCCAGTAGTCGGGGGCTAAATGAAAAACTGTTTTTT.

The chain joins TRBV18 to TRBJ1-4, with D perhaps matching TRBD1 (5 bases). Trimming stripped 6 bases from V and 7 bases from J, with 15 bases between. Germline CDR1 and CDR2: KGHSH and LQKENI. The CDR3 has 14 amino acids. The DNA for the CDR3 is TGTGCCAGCTCGCCCGACCCGGGGGGTGAAAAACTGTTTTTT. The encoded protein is CASSPDPGGEKLFF.

V and J are TRBV29-1 and TRBJ1-1, with D hard to call. Trimming removed 7 bases from V and 5 bases from J, with 11 bases in between. The germline gives CDR1 SQVTM, CDR2 ANQGSEA. There are 11 residues in the CDR3. The CDR3 region is CSAGPGTEAFF. CDR3 bases: TGCAGCGCTGGGCCCGGAACTGAAGCTTTCTTT.

The V and J genes are TRBV2 and TRBJ2-2, with 9 bases that match TRBD2. V lost 9 bases, J lost 3 bases, and 11 bases stayed unmatched. The CDR3 is 16 residues long. The germline V gene has CDR1 SNHLY and CDR2 FYNNEI. The CDR3 protein is CASGPEAGGYTGELFF. CDR3 nucleotide sequence: TGTGCCAGTGGCCCTGAAGCGGGAGGATACACCGGGGAGCTGTTTTTT.

The chain links TRBV7-9 to TRBJ2-7; tentatively, D is TRBD1 or TRBD2 (5 bases each). V lost 2 bases, J lost 7 bases, and 18 bases lay in between. Per the germline V gene, CDR1 is SEHNR and CDR2 is FQNEAQ (reference sequence). The CDR3 has 15 amino acids. The CDR3 nucleotides read TGTGCCAGCAGCTTATCTGGGACCGCCCAGAGGGAGCAGTACTTC. This sequence encodes CASSLSGTAQREQYF.

The chain is built from TRBV11-1 and TRBJ2-1, with TRBD2 matching over 9 bases. This CDR3 has 15 residues. Germline assignment: CDR1 SGHAT and CDR2 FQDESV (reference sequence). The junction had 8 bases not matched to a gene; V was cut back by 2 bases and J by 9 bases. For the CDR3, the DNA is TGTGCCAGCAGCTTAAAACGAGCGGGAGGAGGTGAGCAGTTCTTC. Its translation: CASSLKRAGGGEQFF.

The chain combines TRBV19 with TRBJ1-2; no definite D call. There are 16 residues in the CDR3. The germline gives CDR1 LNHDA, CDR2 SQIVND (reference sequence). Deletions cut 3 bases from V and 3 bases from J, with 17 bases between. The CDR3 nucleotides are TGTGCCAGTAGTATCACCGTTAACCCTCTCGACTATGGCTACACCTTC. Protein sequence: CASSITVNPLDYGYTF.

The rearrangement uses TRBV28 and TRBJ2-2; 8 bases are shared with TRBD1. The V gene's germline CDR1 is MDHEN and CDR2 SYDVKM. After removal of 2 bases from V and 4 bases from J, the junction contained 3 bases not matched to a gene. This CDR3 contains 15 residues. The CDR3 sequence: CASSLTGGSTGELFF. The CDR3 nucleotides read TGTGCCAGCAGTTTAACAGGGGGGAGCACCGGGGAGCTGTTTTTT.

This chain links TRBV7-2 with TRBJ2-1; D call uncertain. This CDR3 contains 17 residues. Trimming took off 3 bases at V and 1 base at J, with 16 bases between the two ends. Per germline, CDR1 SGHTA and CDR2 FQGNSA. CDR3 bases: TGTGCCAGCAGCTTTAGCCCCCCGATGAGGTCCTACAATGAGCAGTTCTTC. Translation: CASSFSPPMRSYNEQFF.

The chain recombines TRBV14 with TRBJ2-3, with D perhaps TRBD1 (6 bases). The CDR3 contains 15 residues. CDR1 and CDR2 from the germline V gene are SGHDN and FVKESK. Trimming stripped 1 base from V and 0 bases from J, with 8 bases between. The CDR3 DNA reads as TGTGCCAGCAGCCAAGTTCAGGGGAGCACAGATACGCAGTATTTT. Protein product: CASSQVQGSTDTQYF.

CDR3 DNA sequence: TGCGCCAGCAGCCAAGACAGGAATCAGCCCCAGCATTTT. It codes for CASSQDRNQPQHF. The chain is built from TRBV4-1 and TRBJ1-5; D remains ambiguous. The CDR3 runs to 13 residues. V lost 0 bases and J lost 4, with 4 bases in between. Germline assignment: CDR1 MGHRA and CDR2 YSYEKL.

This rearrangement joins TRBV19 to TRBJ1-5; no clear D gene. The germline CDR1 and CDR2 sequences are LNHDA and SQIVND (reference sequence). The ends were cut back, 2 bases at V and 0 bases at J, with 11 bases in the middle. This CDR3 has 16 amino acids. The CDR3 protein is CASSIMGLYSNQPQHF. The DNA for the CDR3 is TGTGCCAGTAGTATAATGGGCCTCTATAGCAATCAGCCCCAGCATTTT.

The chain combines TRBV12-5 with TRBJ2-2; D gene unclear. V was trimmed by 6 bases and J by 1 base, leaving 15 bases between them. The CDR3 sequence is 16 residues long. Germline V gives CDR1 LGHNT, CDR2 FRNRAP. The CDR3 bases are TGTGCTAGTGGAAGAGAGACGGTGTTGAACACCGGGGAGCTGTTTTTT. Translated, it gives CASGRETVLNTGELFF.

The chain uses TRBV24-1 and TRBJ1-2, with 9 bases lining up with TRBD1. With V trimmed by 5 bases and J by 4 bases, 4 bases remained unmatched. Per germline, CDR1 KGHDR and CDR2 SFDVKD. This CDR3 contains 14 residues. The CDR3 region has the DNA TGTGCCACCAGTGGGGACAGGGAGGCCTATGGCTACACCTTC. Its protein product is CATSGDREAYGYTF.

The V and J genes are TRBV12-3 or TRBV12-4 and TRBJ1-2; 7 bases fit TRBD1. CDR3 length: 13 residues. J gave up 5 bases and V 6 bases, and 6 bases lay outside the gene matches. The CDR3 DNA reads as TGTGCCAGCAGCCTGGGACAGCCATATGGCTACACCTTC. Translated: CASSLGQPYGYTF.